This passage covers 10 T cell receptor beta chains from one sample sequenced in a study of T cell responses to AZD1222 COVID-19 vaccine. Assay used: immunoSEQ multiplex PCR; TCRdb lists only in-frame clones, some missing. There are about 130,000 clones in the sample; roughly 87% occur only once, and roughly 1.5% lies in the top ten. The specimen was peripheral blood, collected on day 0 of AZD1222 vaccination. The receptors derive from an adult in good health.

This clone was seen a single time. The CDR3 is CATRTSGGGRDTQYF. As DNA, the CDR3 is TGTGCCACCCGGACTAGCGGGGGGGGAAGGGATACGCAGTATTTT. The chain uses TRBV19 and TRBJ2-3, with 15 bases lining up with TRBD2. Germline-derived CDR1 and CDR2 are LNHDA and SQIVND (reference sequence). J lost 6 bases, V lost 10 bases, and 8 bases had no gene match. The CDR3 has 15 residues. Drawing the rest from reference TRBV19 and TRBJ2-3, the complete variable domain is DGGITQSPKYLFRKEGQNVTLSCEQNLNHDAMYWYRQDPGQGLRLIYYSQIVNDFQKGDIAEGYSVSREKKESFPLTVTSAQKNPTAFYLCATRTSGGGRDTQYFGPGTRLTVL.

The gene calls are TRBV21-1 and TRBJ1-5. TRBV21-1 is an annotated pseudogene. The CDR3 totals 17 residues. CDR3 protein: CASSKPAPGTPTQPQHF. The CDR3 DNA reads TGTGCCAGCAGCAAACCCGCACCCGGGACCCCAACACAGCCCCAGCATTTT.

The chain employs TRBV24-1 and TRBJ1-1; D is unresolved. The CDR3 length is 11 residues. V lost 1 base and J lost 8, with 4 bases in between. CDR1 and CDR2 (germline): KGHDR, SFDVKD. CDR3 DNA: TGTGCCACCAGTGATTTTACAGAAGCTTTCTTT. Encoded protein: CATSDFTEAFF.

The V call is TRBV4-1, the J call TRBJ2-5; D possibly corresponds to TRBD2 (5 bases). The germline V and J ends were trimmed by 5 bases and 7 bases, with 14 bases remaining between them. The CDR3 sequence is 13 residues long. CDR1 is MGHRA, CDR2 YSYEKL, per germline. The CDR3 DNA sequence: TGCGCCAGCAGCACGCAAGGGAGAGGGACCCAGTACTTC. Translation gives CASSTQGRGTQYF.

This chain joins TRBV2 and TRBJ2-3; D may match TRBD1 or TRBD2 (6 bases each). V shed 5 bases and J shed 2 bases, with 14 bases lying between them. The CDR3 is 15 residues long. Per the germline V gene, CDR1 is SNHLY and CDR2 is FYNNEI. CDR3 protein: CASSWGDTNTDTQYF. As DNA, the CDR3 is TGTGCCAGCAGTTGGGGGGACACTAACACAGATACGCAGTATTTT.

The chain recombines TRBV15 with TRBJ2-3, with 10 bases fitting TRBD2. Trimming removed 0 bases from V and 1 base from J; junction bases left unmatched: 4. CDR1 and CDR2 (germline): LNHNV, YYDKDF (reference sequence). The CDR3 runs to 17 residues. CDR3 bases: TGTGCCACCAGCAGAGATGAGAGCGGGGGGGGCACAGATACGCAGTATTTT. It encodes CATSRDESGGGTDTQYF. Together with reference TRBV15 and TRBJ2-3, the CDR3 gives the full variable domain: DAMVIQNPRYQVTQFGKPVTLSCSQTLNHNVMYWYQQKSSQAPKLLFHYYDKDFNNEADTPDNFQSRRPNTSFCFLDIRSPGLGDTAMYLCATSRDESGGGTDTQYFGPGTRLTVL.

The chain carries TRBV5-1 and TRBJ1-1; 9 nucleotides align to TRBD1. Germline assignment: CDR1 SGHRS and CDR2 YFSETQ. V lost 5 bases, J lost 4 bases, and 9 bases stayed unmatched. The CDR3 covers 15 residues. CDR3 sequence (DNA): TGCGCCAGCAGTTCGATACAGGGGGCTAGCACTGAAGCTTTCTTT. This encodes CASSSIQGASTEAFF.

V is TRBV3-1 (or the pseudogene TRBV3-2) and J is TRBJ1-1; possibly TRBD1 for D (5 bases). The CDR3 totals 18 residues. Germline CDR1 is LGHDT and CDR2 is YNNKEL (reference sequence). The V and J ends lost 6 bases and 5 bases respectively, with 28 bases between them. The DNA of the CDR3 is TGTGCCAGCAGACGAACCGGGACTTATGACCCTGGAGGGACTGAAGCTTTCTTT. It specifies CASRRTGTYDPGGTEAFF.

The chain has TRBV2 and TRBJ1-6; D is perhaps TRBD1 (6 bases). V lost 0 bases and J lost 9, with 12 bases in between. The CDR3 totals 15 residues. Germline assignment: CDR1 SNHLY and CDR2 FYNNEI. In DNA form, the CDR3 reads TGTGCCAGCAGTGAAGCGTTCCAGGGGAGTTCACCCCTCCACTTT. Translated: CASSEAFQGSSPLHF.

The CDR3 DNA sequence: TGTGCCAGCAGCTCACGGAATAACTCCTACGAGCAGTACTTC. Encoded protein: CASSSRNNSYEQYF. The V gene is TRBV7-9, the J gene TRBJ2-7; D is undetermined. Trimming stripped 4 bases from V and 0 bases from J, with 10 bases between. Germline lookup yields CDR1 SEHNR and CDR2 FQNEAQ (reference sequence). The CDR3 spans 14 residues.